A single sample gave rise to the 27 T cell receptor beta chains below, sequenced in a study of cytomegalovirus exposure and HLA in healthy donors. In the PCR, 60 Vbeta and 13 Jbeta primers were used. The table came from immunoSEQ multiplex PCR; TCRdb's copy has only in-frame clones and leaves some out. This repertoire includes 75,000 to 95,000 clones. The sequencing input was PBMCs. Every receptor here comes from a man aged 25 to 40 in good health and CMV-seronegative.

Written as DNA, the CDR3 is TGCGCCAGCACCGGCCGGGGGTCTGGGTTCACAGATACGCAGTATTTT. Its protein product is CASTGRGSGFTDTQYF. This chain connects TRBV4-1 to TRBJ2-3; D is possibly TRBD2 (6 bases). V lost 7 bases and J lost 2, with 19 bases in between. The CDR3 runs to 16 residues. CDR1 is MGHRA and CDR2 is YSYEKL in the germline V gene.

The rearrangement joins TRBV6-1 to TRBJ1-2, with D possibly TRBD1 on 6 matching bases. Per germline, CDR1 MNHNS and CDR2 SASEGT. The CDR3 is made up of 16 amino acids. Trimming took off 4 bases at V and 4 bases at J, with 19 bases between the two ends. CDR3 bases: TGTGCCAGCAGTGCCGCTGGGGGGGGCTCCCTCTATGGCTACACCTTC. This encodes CASSAAGGGSLYGYTF.

CDR3 coding DNA: TGTGCCAGCAGGAAGACAGCCGTAAACTATGGCTACACCTTC. This sequence encodes CASRKTAVNYGYTF. The chain employs TRBV6-5 and TRBJ1-2; a possible D gene is TRBD1 (5 bases). The CDR3 sequence is 14 residues long. V was cut by 6 bases and J by 2 bases, with 13 bases left in between. CDR1 and CDR2 from the germline V gene are MNHEY and SVGAGI.

V is TRBV2 and J is TRBJ1-1, with D perhaps matching TRBD1 (5 bases). The CDR3 consists of 14 residues. Germline CDR1 reads SNHLY; CDR2 reads FYNNEI. V gave up 2 bases and J gave up 3 bases, with 10 bases separating them. In nucleotides, the CDR3 is TGTGCCAGCAGTGAAATGGTCAGGGACACTGAAGCTTTCTTT. Translated, it gives CASSEMVRDTEAFF.

The CDR3 DNA reads as TGTGCCAGCAGCCGCCGGGACACCGATGCCTACGAGCAGTACTTC. Amino acid sequence: CASSRRDTDAYEQYF. This sequence joins TRBV7-9 and TRBJ2-7; tentative D call: TRBD1 (6 bases). V dropped 5 bases and J dropped 2 bases, with 16 bases sitting between them. The CDR3 is made up of 15 amino acids. CDR1 is SEHNR and CDR2 is FQNEAQ in the germline V gene (reference sequence).

CDR3 loop: CASSLEAGQEQYF. The CDR3 nucleotides read TGTGCCAGCAGCTTAGAGGCTGGGCAGGAGCAGTACTTC. J is TRBJ2-7 and V is TRBV7-8; no definite D call. This CDR3 is 13 amino acids long. V lost 1 base and J lost 7, with 11 bases in between. The germline CDR1 and CDR2 sequences are SGHVS and FQNEAQ.

Concerning this clone itself: Other DNA sequences from this sample encode an identical CDR3 as well. V gene TRBV29-1 combines with J gene TRBJ2-2, with D unresolved. The CDR3 length is 13 residues. Germline CDR1 and CDR2: SQVTM and ANQGSEA. V was cut by 4 bases and J by 5 bases, with 11 bases left in between. CDR3 in amino acids: CSVVVLATGELFF. The CDR3 nucleotides read TGCAGCGTTGTCGTCCTGGCAACCGGGGAGCTGTTTTTT.

The V gene is TRBV2, the J gene TRBJ2-7; the D is unclear. V lost 7 bases and J 0 bases, leaving 7 bases between the germline ends. Germline CDR1 and CDR2: SNHLY and FYNNEI. CDR3 size: 12 residues. CDR3 bases: TGTGCCAGCAAGAGGATCTCCTACGAGCAGTACTTC. Protein product: CASKRISYEQYF.

The DNA for the CDR3 is TGCGCCAGCAGCCCGCAGGGGCTACCTAATGAAAAACTGTTTTTT. Protein: CASSPQGLPNEKLFF. The V call is TRBV4-1, the J call TRBJ1-4, with a tentative D call TRBD1 (6 bases). CDR1 and CDR2 (germline): MGHRA, YSYEKL. Trimming shortened V by 4 bases and J by 3 bases, and 12 bases separated the two germline ends. The CDR3 length is 15 residues.

V usage is TRBV2 and J usage is TRBJ2-7, with a possible D match to TRBD2 (6 bases). This CDR3 is 14 amino acids long. Germline V gene data show CDR1 as SNHLY and CDR2 as FYNNEI. Trimming pared 8 bases from V and 0 bases from J, leaving 14 bases between. In DNA, the CDR3 is TGTGCCAGCCAGTCGGAGGGAGTCTCCTACGAGCAGTACTTC. This gives the protein CASQSEGVSYEQYF.

The V gene is TRBV6-4, the J gene TRBJ2-6, with a tentative D call TRBD1 (6 bases). CDR1 and CDR2 (germline): MRHNA, SNTAGT. The ends were cut back, 2 bases at V and 4 bases at J, with 12 bases in the middle. The CDR3 sequence is 16 residues long. CDR3 in amino acids: CASSDGQSSGANVLTF. The CDR3 DNA sequence: TGTGCCAGCAGTGACGGACAGTCGTCCGGGGCCAACGTCCTGACTTTC.

V gene TRBV6-1 combines with J gene TRBJ2-4; 11 bases fit TRBD2. The germline gives CDR1 MNHNS, CDR2 SASEGT. V shed 3 bases and J 0 bases; nucleotides not matched to a gene: 4. This CDR3 contains 17 residues. The CDR3 protein is CASSDLAGGLAKNIQYF. CDR3 nucleotides: TGTGCCAGCAGTGACCTAGCGGGGGGATTAGCCAAAAACATTCAGTACTTC.

The chain uses TRBV27 and TRBJ1-1; 7 positions agree with TRBD1. This CDR3 has 13 residues. The germline V gene encodes CDR1 MNHEY and CDR2 SMNVEV (reference sequence). The V gene end was trimmed by 5 bases and the J gene end by 5 bases; junction bases not matched to a gene: 5. The CDR3 protein is CASSLYRGTEAFF. In DNA, the CDR3 is TGTGCCAGCAGTCTCTACAGGGGAACTGAAGCTTTCTTT.

The chain carries TRBV28 and TRBJ2-1; 8 nucleotides align to TRBD2. V dropped 4 bases and J dropped 6; count of bases not matched to a gene: 8. CDR3 length equals 15 residues. The germline gives CDR1 MDHEN, CDR2 SYDVKM. CDR3 residues: CASSWAGGTSNEQFF. The CDR3 DNA follows: TGTGCCAGCAGTTGGGCGGGGGGAACTTCCAATGAGCAGTTCTTC.

This chain links TRBV4-3 with TRBJ2-2, with D possibly being TRBD2 (6 bases). V lost 1 base and J 6 bases, leaving 9 bases between the germline ends. The CDR3 loop spans 14 amino acids. The germline V gene encodes CDR1 LGHNA and CDR2 YSLEER. The CDR3 bases are TGCGCCAGCAGCCAAGGCGGGGAGGCCGGGGAGCTGTTTTTT. It encodes CASSQGGEAGELFF.

The J gene is TRBJ2-1, the V gene TRBV5-1; no reliable D call. The length of the CDR3 is 12 residues. Between the trimmed V and J ends, which lost 0 bases and 10 bases, there was a span of 8 bases. Germline V lookup: CDR1 SGHRS, CDR2 YFSETQ. The DNA for the CDR3 is TGCGCCAGCAGCTTGGAAGTAGAGGAGCAGTTCTTC. Amino acid sequence: CASSLEVEEQFF.

This chain connects TRBV4-3 to TRBJ2-5; 14 bases are a match to TRBD2. The DNA matches TRBJ2-7 better at its end, which makes the J call doubtful. Germline CDR1 and CDR2: LGHNA and YSLEER. The CDR3 length is 15 residues. CDR3 residues: CASSQGTSGRYEQYF. Here the CDR3 DNA reads TGCGCCAGCAGCCAAGGGACTAGCGGGAGGTACGAGCAGTACTTC.

V gene TRBV4-3 combines with J gene TRBJ2-1, with a weak D call TRBD1 (5 bases). The germline V gene has CDR1 LGHNA and CDR2 YSLEER. V was pared by 0 bases and J by 0 bases, with 18 bases between. CDR3 length: 19 residues. CDR3 amino acids: CASSQDMERGSYSYNEQFF. The CDR3 nucleotides read TGCGCCAGCAGCCAAGATATGGAAAGGGGCTCTTACTCCTACAATGAGCAGTTCTTC.

The chain joins TRBV28 to TRBJ1-5; 12 bases match TRBD1. V lost 3 bases, J lost 3 bases, and 12 bases stayed unmatched. Per germline, CDR1 MDHEN and CDR2 SYDVKM. The CDR3 is made up of 19 amino acids. The DNA of the CDR3 is TGTGCCAGCAGTTTCCTCCGGGGACAGGGGGCCCCCATCAATCAGCCCCAGCATTTT. Its translation: CASSFLRGQGAPINQPQHF.

V usage is TRBV5-3 and J usage is TRBJ1-1, with 11 bases lining up with TRBD1. TRBV5-3 is an ORF for which the function is uncertain. V shed 4 bases, J shed 5 bases, and the junction held 7 bases outside the gene matches. The CDR3 consists of 15 residues. The CDR3 DNA follows: TGTGCCAGAAGCCTACGGACAGGGGGCGATACTGAAGCTTTCTTT. Protein: CARSLRTGGDTEAFF.

The rearrangement links TRBV28 to TRBJ1-1; weak D call: TRBD1 (6 bases). The length of the CDR3 is 15 residues. The germline V gene encodes CDR1 MDHEN and CDR2 SYDVKM. V was clipped by 2 bases and J by 2 bases, with 12 bases between them. CDR3 amino acids: CASSLIGQPNTEAFF. CDR3 nucleotides: TGTGCCAGCAGTTTAATTGGACAGCCAAACACTGAAGCTTTCTTT.

V usage is TRBV7-8 and J usage is TRBJ1-1, with 8 positions matching TRBD1. CDR1 is SGHVS and CDR2 is FQNEAQ in the germline V gene. The CDR3 loop spans 16 amino acids. The V and J ends lost 5 bases and 0 bases, in that order; junction bases with no gene match: 8. CDR3 residues: CASSLRQGIVNTEAFF. The DNA of the CDR3 is TGTGCCAGCAGCCTAAGACAGGGGATAGTGAACACTGAAGCTTTCTTT.

The chain couples TRBV5-5 to TRBJ1-3; D unclear. The CDR3 loop spans 13 amino acids. Germline V gene lookup returns CDR1 SGHKS and CDR2 YYEKEE (reference sequence). V gave up 4 bases and J gave up 4 bases, with 9 bases separating them. This CDR3 reads CASSESYGNTIYF. As DNA, the CDR3 is TGTGCCAGCAGCGAGTCTTACGGAAACACCATATATTTT.

The chain is built from TRBV27 and TRBJ1-4; D is unresolved. Trimming pared 2 bases from V and 0 bases from J, leaving 10 bases between. CDR3 size: 16 residues. CDR1 MNHEY and CDR2 SMNVEV come from the germline V gene (reference sequence). DNA of the CDR3: TGTGCCAGCAGTTTAGGCAGATTTGCAACTAATGAAAAACTGTTTTTT. Protein: CASSLGRFATNEKLFF.

The gene calls are TRBV7-2 and TRBJ2-7; D possibly corresponds to TRBD2 (6 bases). The V gene lost 3 bases and the J gene lost 5 bases, with 17 bases spanning the gap. The CDR3 has 15 amino acids. Per germline, CDR1 SGHTA and CDR2 FQGNSA. This CDR3 is CASSFRRGDGHEQYF. CDR3 bases: TGTGCCAGCAGCTTTAGGCGGGGTGATGGCCACGAGCAGTACTTC.

The rearrangement links TRBV11-3 to TRBJ2-2, with D perhaps matching TRBD2 (6 bases). CDR1 is SGHNT and CDR2 is YENEEA in the germline V gene. Trimming took 5 bases from V and 6 from J, leaving 16 bases between them. The CDR3 is 15 amino acids. CDR3 protein: CASSLGSREAGELFF. Here the CDR3 DNA reads TGTGCCAGCAGCCTCGGCTCCAGGGAGGCCGGGGAGCTGTTTTTT.

The chain recombines TRBV5-5 with TRBJ1-2, with 9 bases aligning to TRBD1. CDR1 is SGHKS and CDR2 is YYEKEE in the germline V gene (reference sequence). The CDR3 totals 14 residues. V was clipped by 5 bases and J by 7 bases; unmatched bases: 9. The CDR3 DNA sequence: TGTGCCAGCAGGCATACAGGGGGCGGTGGTGGCTACACCTTC. Translated, it gives CASRHTGGGGGYTF.